These T cell receptor beta chains were read from a single sample in a study of T cell responses to AZD1222 COVID-19 vaccine. Profiled with immunoSEQ multiplex PCR; TCRdb holds only in-frame clones, not every one. Counted here are about 59,000 clones, approximately 89% occurring once; the ten biggest clones make up about 5.9%. The sequencing here drew on peripheral blood, taken 28 days after the second AZD1222 dose. Receptor source: an adult who received the AZD1222 COVID-19 vaccine. Both conserved end residues are part of each CDR3. D genes are given only for firm matches. Expanded clones get a size class; other rows say once, few or many, or leave the size out.

j_gene: TRBJ2-3
v_gene: TRBV10-1
d_gene: TRBD1
abundance: NA
CDR3aa: CASSSGTGPTDTQYF
CDR3nt: TGCGCCAGCAGCTCCGGGACAGGGCCCACAGATACGCAGTATTTT

j_gene: TRBJ1-1
v_gene: TRBV6-5
d_gene: NA
abundance: NA
CDR3aa: CASSINRASTEAFF
CDR3nt: TGTGCCAGCAGTATCAACAGGGCATCCACTGAAGCTTTCTTT

j_gene: TRBJ2-2
v_gene: TRBV18
d_gene: NA
abundance: NA
CDR3aa: CASSANTGELFF
CDR3nt: TGTGCCAGCTCAGCGAACACCGGGGAGCTGTTTTTT

j_gene: TRBJ1-3
v_gene: TRBV28
d_gene: NA
abundance: NA
CDR3aa: CASSPPGSGNTIYF
CDR3nt: TGTGCCAGCAGTCCTCCAGGATCTGGAAACACCATATATTTT

j_gene: TRBJ1-5
v_gene: TRBV7-7
d_gene: TRBD1
abundance: NA
CDR3aa: CASSHTDRGVYSNQPQHF
CDR3nt: TGTGCCAGCAGCCATACCGACAGGGGGGTATATAGCAATCAGCCCCAGCATTTT

j_gene: TRBJ1-6
v_gene: TRBV5-1
d_gene: NA
abundance: NA
CDR3aa: CASSLAGRTLSNSPLHF
CDR3nt: TGCGCCAGCAGCTTGGCCGGAAGGACTTTAAGTAATTCACCCCTCCACTTT

j_gene: TRBJ2-1
v_gene: TRBV3-1/TRBV3-2
d_gene: TRBD2
abundance: NA
CDR3aa: CASSQRTRINEQFF
CDR3nt: TGTGCCAGCAGCCAAAGGACTAGGATCAATGAGCAGTTCTTC

j_gene: TRBJ2-2
v_gene: TRBV5-1
d_gene: NA
abundance: NA
CDR3aa: CASSPNTGELFF
CDR3nt: TGCGCCAGCAGCCCCAACACCGGGGAGCTGTTTTTT

j_gene: TRBJ1-5
v_gene: TRBV19
d_gene: NA
abundance: NA
CDR3aa: CASSMGGSQRNQPQHF
CDR3nt: TGTGCCAGTAGTATGGGGGGGTCCCAGCGCAATCAGCCCCAGCATTTT

j_gene: TRBJ1-3
v_gene: TRBV10-3
d_gene: NA
abundance: NA
CDR3aa: CAIKDGSGNTIYF
CDR3nt: TGTGCCATCAAGGACGGCTCTGGAAACACCATATATTTT

j_gene: TRBJ2-7
v_gene: TRBV9
d_gene: NA
abundance: NA
CDR3aa: CASSVEAEFEQYF
CDR3nt: TGTGCCAGCAGCGTAGAGGCTGAGTTCGAGCAGTACTTC

j_gene: TRBJ2-7
v_gene: TRBV6-5
d_gene: NA
abundance: NA
CDR3aa: CASSSTGGGDEQYF
CDR3nt: TGTGCCAGCAGTTCTACAGGGGGGGGAGACGAGCAGTACTTC

j_gene: TRBJ2-2
v_gene: TRBV27
d_gene: TRBD2
abundance: once
CDR3aa: CASSFTSGRVTGELFF
CDR3nt: TGTGCCAGCAGTTTTACTAGCGGGAGGGTTACCGGGGAGCTGTTTTTT

j_gene: TRBJ2-7
v_gene: TRBV13
d_gene: TRBD1
abundance: NA
CDR3aa: CASSLGLGTALYEQYF
CDR3nt: TGTGCCAGCAGCTTAGGGTTGGGGACAGCCCTTTACGAGCAGTACTTC

j_gene: TRBJ2-7
v_gene: TRBV7-7
d_gene: TRBD2
abundance: NA
CDR3aa: CASSRGLDASYEQYF
CDR3nt: TGTGCCAGCAGCCGTGGACTAGATGCTTCATACGAGCAGTACTTC

j_gene: TRBJ1-6
v_gene: TRBV6-6
d_gene: NA
abundance: once
CDR3aa: CASSPSSISSYNSPLHF
CDR3nt: TGTGCCAGCAGTCCCTCCTCGATCAGCTCCTATAATTCACCCCTCCACTTT

j_gene: TRBJ2-5
v_gene: TRBV23-1
d_gene: NA
abundance: NA
CDR3aa: CASSQRPPRDLVQETQYF
CDR3nt: TGCGCCAGCAGTCAACGTCCCCCTCGGGACTTGGTCCAAGAGACCCAGTACTTC

j_gene: TRBJ2-7
v_gene: TRBV25-1
d_gene: NA
abundance: NA
CDR3aa: CASSEDGLNYEQYF
CDR3nt: TGTGCCAGCAGTGAGGACGGACTGAACTACGAGCAGTACTTC

j_gene: TRBJ1-5
v_gene: TRBV19
d_gene: NA
abundance: NA
CDR3aa: CASSTARISNQPQHF
CDR3nt: TGTGCCAGTAGTACGGCCCGGATTAGCAATCAGCCCCAGCATTTT

j_gene: TRBJ2-1
v_gene: TRBV5-1
d_gene: TRBD1
abundance: once
CDR3aa: CASRNTGTGTFGEQFF
CDR3nt: TGCGCCAGCAGAAACACCGGGACAGGGACGTTCGGTGAGCAGTTCTTC

j_gene: TRBJ2-1
v_gene: TRBV4-1
d_gene: TRBD2
abundance: NA
CDR3aa: CASSHFPRTSGYNEQFF
CDR3nt: TGCGCCAGCAGCCATTTCCCCCGGACTAGCGGGTACAATGAGCAGTTCTTC

j_gene: TRBJ2-7
v_gene: TRBV13
d_gene: TRBD1
abundance: NA
CDR3aa: CASSPGQPYEQYF
CDR3nt: TGTGCCAGCAGCCCGGGACAGCCCTACGAGCAGTACTTC

j_gene: TRBJ1-6
v_gene: TRBV19
d_gene: TRBD1
abundance: NA
CDR3aa: CASSGQGHSSYNSPLHF
CDR3nt: TGTGCCAGTAGTGGACAGGGGCATAGCTCCTATAATTCACCCCTCCACTTT

j_gene: TRBJ1-5
v_gene: TRBV6-5
d_gene: NA
abundance: NA
CDR3aa: CASNSGVSNQPQHF
CDR3nt: TGTGCCAGCAACTCAGGGGTTAGCAATCAGCCCCAGCATTTT

j_gene: TRBJ2-7
v_gene: TRBV7-9
d_gene: NA
abundance: NA
CDR3aa: CASSFRGLSYEQYF
CDR3nt: TGTGCCAGCAGCTTTAGAGGGTTGTCCTACGAGCAGTACTTC

j_gene: TRBJ2-6
v_gene: TRBV5-6
d_gene: TRBD2
abundance: NA
CDR3aa: CASSLLAALSGANVLTF
CDR3nt: TGTGCCAGCAGCTTACTAGCGGCCCTGTCTGGGGCCAACGTCCTGACTTTC

j_gene: TRBJ2-2
v_gene: TRBV13
d_gene: TRBD2
abundance: NA
CDR3aa: CASSLETSGRGELFF
CDR3nt: TGTGCCAGCAGCTTAGAGACTAGCGGGAGAGGGGAGCTGTTTTTT

j_gene: TRBJ2-2
v_gene: TRBV7-9
d_gene: TRBD2
abundance: NA
CDR3aa: CASSLAGGRSGELFF
CDR3nt: TGTGCCAGCAGCCTAGCGGGGGGGCGAAGCGGGGAGCTGTTTTTT

j_gene: TRBJ1-5
v_gene: TRBV2
d_gene: TRBD1
abundance: NA
CDR3aa: CASTGQGVGNQPQHF
CDR3nt: TGTGCCAGCACCGGACAGGGAGTAGGCAATCAGCCCCAGCATTTT

j_gene: TRBJ1-2
v_gene: TRBV5-1
d_gene: TRBD1
abundance: NA
CDR3aa: CASSYRDSNYGYTF
CDR3nt: TGCGCCAGCTCTTACCGGGACAGTAACTATGGCTACACCTTC

j_gene: TRBJ1-5
v_gene: TRBV5-4
d_gene: TRBD1
abundance: NA
CDR3aa: CASSRGGQGPNQPQHF
CDR3nt: TGTGCCAGCAGTCGGGGGGGACAGGGCCCCAATCAGCCCCAGCATTTT

j_gene: TRBJ1-4
v_gene: TRBV27
d_gene: NA
abundance: once
CDR3aa: CASSLSWATNEKLFF
CDR3nt: TGTGCCAGCAGTTTATCGTGGGCAACTAATGAAAAACTGTTTTTT

j_gene: TRBJ1-4
v_gene: TRBV7-3
d_gene: NA
abundance: NA
CDR3aa: CASSLTGAPEEKLFF
CDR3nt: TGTGCCAGCAGCTTAACGGGGGCACCGGAGGAAAAACTGTTTTTT

j_gene: TRBJ2-7
v_gene: TRBV28
d_gene: TRBD1
abundance: once
CDR3aa: CASSSDRGEQYF
CDR3nt: TGTGCCAGCAGTTCGGACAGGGGGGAGCAGTACTTC

j_gene: TRBJ2-1
v_gene: TRBV3-1/TRBV3-2
d_gene: TRBD2
abundance: NA
CDR3aa: CASSQDLASGVYNEQFF
CDR3nt: TGTGCCAGCAGCCAAGACCTTGCTAGCGGGGTATACAATGAGCAGTTCTTC

j_gene: TRBJ2-1
v_gene: TRBV5-8
d_gene: NA
abundance: NA
CDR3aa: CASSPSYNEQFF
CDR3nt: TGTGCCAGCAGCCCCTCCTACAATGAGCAGTTCTTC

j_gene: TRBJ1-6
v_gene: TRBV27
d_gene: NA
abundance: NA
CDR3aa: CASRRTASSSYNSPLHF
CDR3nt: TGTGCCAGCAGGCGTACAGCGTCGAGCTCCTATAATTCACCCCTCCACTTT

j_gene: TRBJ2-5
v_gene: TRBV2
d_gene: NA
abundance: NA
CDR3aa: CASSEERAGQETQYF
CDR3nt: TGTGCCAGCAGTGAGGAGAGGGCCGGACAAGAGACCCAGTACTTC

j_gene: TRBJ2-7
v_gene: TRBV4-3
d_gene: TRBD2
abundance: NA
CDR3aa: CASSQAGGRDEQYF
CDR3nt: TGCGCCAGCAGCCAAGCGGGAGGTCGAGACGAGCAGTACTTC

j_gene: TRBJ1-5
v_gene: TRBV19
d_gene: NA
abundance: NA
CDR3aa: CASSTIGDTNQPQHF
CDR3nt: TGTGCCAGTAGTACCATAGGGGACACCAATCAGCCCCAGCATTTT

j_gene: TRBJ2-5
v_gene: TRBV5-4
d_gene: NA
abundance: NA
CDR3aa: CASSLAETQYF
CDR3nt: TGTGCCAGCAGCTTAGCCGAGACCCAGTACTTC

j_gene: TRBJ2-3
v_gene: TRBV7-8
d_gene: TRBD1
abundance: NA
CDR3aa: CASSPDRGYSTDTQYF
CDR3nt: TGTGCCAGCAGCCCGGACAGGGGCTATAGCACAGATACGCAGTATTTT

j_gene: TRBJ2-7
v_gene: TRBV12-5
d_gene: TRBD2
abundance: NA
CDR3aa: CASGLAGIPGLAGGPNVLYEQYF
CDR3nt: TGTGCTAGTGGTTTGGCAGGGATCCCGGGACTAGCGGGAGGGCCGAATGTTCTCTACGAGCAGTACTTC

j_gene: TRBJ1-3
v_gene: TRBV6-5
d_gene: NA
abundance: few
CDR3aa: CASTGGSGNTIYF
CDR3nt: TGTGCCAGTACTGGGGGGTCTGGAAACACCATATATTTT

j_gene: TRBJ1-1
v_gene: TRBV19
d_gene: NA
abundance: few
CDR3aa: CASSIRWRQLNTEAFF
CDR3nt: TGTGCCAGTAGTATAAGATGGCGGCAGTTGAACACTGAAGCTTTCTTT

j_gene: TRBJ2-1
v_gene: TRBV5-4
d_gene: TRBD2
abundance: NA
CDR3aa: CASSSQTSGRNNEQFF
CDR3nt: TGTGCCAGCAGCTCGCAGACTAGCGGGAGGAACAATGAGCAGTTCTTC

j_gene: TRBJ1-4
v_gene: TRBV7-6
d_gene: TRBD1
abundance: NA
CDR3aa: CASSSGTGVEKLFF
CDR3nt: TGTGCCAGCAGCTCCGGGACAGGGGTTGAAAAACTGTTTTTT

j_gene: TRBJ2-2
v_gene: TRBV21-1
d_gene: NA
abundance: NA
CDR3aa: CAMGRDRGTGELFF
CDR3nt: TGTGCCATGGGGCGGGATCGGGGCACCGGGGAGCTGTTTTTT

j_gene: TRBJ1-1
v_gene: TRBV6-5
d_gene: NA
abundance: NA
CDR3aa: CASSYEEKNTEAFF
CDR3nt: TGTGCCAGCAGTTACGAGGAGAAGAACACTGAAGCTTTCTTT

j_gene: TRBJ2-7
v_gene: TRBV27
d_gene: NA
abundance: NA
CDR3aa: CASSFQPGGTYEQYF
CDR3nt: TGTGCCAGCAGTTTTCAACCAGGGGGGACGTACGAGCAGTACTTC

j_gene: TRBJ1-2
v_gene: TRBV30
d_gene: NA
abundance: NA
CDR3aa: CAWSGSPNYGYTF
CDR3nt: TGTGCCTGGAGTGGAAGTCCTAACTATGGCTACACCTTC

j_gene: TRBJ1-1
v_gene: TRBV6-5
d_gene: NA
abundance: NA
CDR3aa: CASSPDSSNTEAFF
CDR3nt: TGTGCCAGCTCCCCCGACAGCTCGAACACTGAAGCTTTCTTT

j_gene: TRBJ1-2
v_gene: TRBV25-1
d_gene: NA
abundance: NA
CDR3aa: CASSERVEGSSYGYTF
CDR3nt: TGTGCCAGCAGTGAAAGGGTTGAGGGATCGAGCTATGGCTACACCTTC

j_gene: TRBJ2-3
v_gene: TRBV19
d_gene: NA
abundance: once
CDR3aa: CASSLSRLTDTQYF
CDR3nt: TGTGCCAGTAGTCTCTCCCGGCTCACAGATACGCAGTATTTT